A single sample is the source of the 5 T cell receptor beta chains below, sequenced in a study of identical twins. Each CDR3 protein is one row after TCRdb ran MiXCR on the 5' RACE reads. The sample includes around 250,000 distinct CDR3 sequences, roughly 8.7% of them seen just once. These sequences were also reported in another study, on yellow fever vaccine responses in identical twins.

Material for sequencing was CD8+ T cells sorted from blood. The receptors originated from a woman younger than 30 in good health.

This clonotype was recorded at least ten times. The chain is built from TRBV12-3 or TRBV12-4 and TRBJ2-3; D is unclear. This CDR3 spans 14 amino acids. With 2 bases removed from V and 3 bases from J, the gap between germline ends came to 9 bases. The CDR3 DNA sequence: TGTGCCAGCAGTTTAATTGGGGAAACAGATACGCAGTATTTT. The encoded protein is CASSLIGETDTQYF.

The count of this clonotype is one. CDR3 nucleotides: TGTGCCAGCAGTTATGGGGGAGGGCTTGAGCAGTTCTTC. This gives the protein CASSYGGGLEQFF. V is TRBV28 and J is TRBJ2-1; 7 bases agree with TRBD2. The V and J ends lost 4 bases and 9 bases, in that order; junction bases with no gene match: 6. The CDR3 is 13 residues long. From germline, CDR1 is MDHEN and CDR2 SYDVKM. Using reference TRBV28 and TRBJ2-1 for the parts outside the CDR3, the full variable domain is DVKVTQSSRYLVKRTGEKVFLECVQDMDHENMFWYRQDPGLGLRLIYFSYDVKMKEKGDIPEGYSVSREKKERFSLILESASTNQTSMYLCASSYGGGLEQFFGPGTRLTVL.

This clonotype showed up many times. The rearrangement links TRBV28 to TRBJ2-2, with 7 bases that match TRBD1. V lost 5 bases to trimming and J lost 5 bases; unmatched junction nucleotides: 11. This CDR3 has 16 residues. Germline V gives CDR1 MDHEN, CDR2 SYDVKM. The DNA of the CDR3 is TGTGCCAGCAGTCGGGACAGTTTAACGGAAACCGGGGAGCTGTTTTTT. It yields the protein CASSRDSLTETGELFF.

The genes are TRBV27 and TRBJ2-7, with TRBD2 matching over 10 bases. V shed 5 bases, J shed 2 bases, and the junction held 6 bases outside the gene matches. This CDR3 has 15 amino acids. The germline CDR1 and CDR2 sequences are MNHEY and SMNVEV (reference sequence). The CDR3 DNA is TGTGCCAGCAGTCCTAGCGGGGGCCTTGCCTACGAGCAGTACTTC. This translates into CASSPSGGLAYEQYF.

This chain uses TRBV20-1 with TRBJ2-5; D assignment may be TRBD1 or TRBD2 (6 bases each). The CDR3 runs 14 residues. CDR1 DFQATT and CDR2 SNEGSKA come from the germline V gene (reference sequence). Trimming removed 1 base at V and 5 bases at J, with 14 bases between. CDR3 sequence: CSARADLGGETQYF. CDR3 DNA sequence: TGCAGTGCTAGAGCCGACCTAGGGGGGGAGACCCAGTACTTC.